What follows are 7 T cell receptor beta chains derived from one specimen sequenced in a study of CD4+ T cells in melanoma (dated by TCRdb to between 2022 and 2023). The method was the immunoSEQ multiplex PCR assay. TCRdb took this table from immuneACCESS and kept in-frame rearrangements with V and J called. Such tables lack part of the clones; where checked against another copy, unresolved V genes explain under half of the gap, and the rest is unexplained. This sample is represented by roughly 150,000 clones; nearly 95% of them were singletons. Less than 2% of the sample is held by the ten biggest clonotypes. These receptors were obtained from a human donor with melanoma.

This chain links TRBV5-8 with TRBJ1-2; D may be TRBD1 (5 bases). Germline CDR1 SGHTS, CDR2 YDEGEE. The CDR3 covers 15 residues. Trimming removed 1 base from V and 4 bases from J, with 14 bases in between. CDR3 protein: CASSLSGQGGYGYTF. The CDR3 nucleotides read TGTGCCAGCAGCTTGTCTGGGCAGGGAGGCTATGGCTACACCTTC.

This chain joins TRBV5-1 and TRBJ1-1; D gene uncertain. CDR1 SGHRS and CDR2 YFSETQ come from the germline V gene. This CDR3 is 14 amino acids long. Deletions cut 4 bases from V and 3 bases from J, with 13 bases between. CDR3: CASSRGGSDTEAFF. The CDR3 DNA sequence: TGCGCCAGCAGCCGCGGTGGATCGGACACTGAAGCTTTCTTT. The whole variable domain, remainder taken from reference TRBV5-1 and TRBJ1-1, is KAGVTQTPRYLIKTRGQQVTLSCSPISGHRSVSWYQQTPGQGLQFLFEYFSETQRNKGNFPGRFSGRQFSNSRSEMNVSTLELGDSALYLCASSRGGSDTEAFFGQGTRLTVV.

The chain uses TRBV7-8 and TRBJ2-7, with D perhaps matching TRBD1 or TRBD2 (5 bases each). V lost 1 base and J lost 5, with 12 bases in between. Germline V gives CDR1 SGHVS, CDR2 FQNEAQ. The CDR3 loop spans 14 amino acids. In DNA form, the CDR3 reads TGTGCCAGCAGCTTAGTCGGGGCGTACAACGAGCAGTACTTC. Translated: CASSLVGAYNEQYF.

The sample holds a few counts of this clone. This chain uses TRBV2 with TRBJ2-1; 8 nucleotides match TRBD2. CDR3 length: 17 residues. The V gene's germline CDR1 is SNHLY and CDR2 FYNNEI. V trimming: 3 bases; J trimming: 0 bases; junction bases outside the gene matches: 7. CDR3 sequence (DNA): TGTGCCAGCAGTGAGGAACTAGCGGACTACTCCTACAATGAGCAGTTCTTC. It yields the protein CASSEELADYSYNEQFF. The entire variable domain, with the rest obtained from reference TRBV2 and TRBJ2-1, is as follows: EPEVTQTPSHQVTQMGQEVILRCVPISNHLYFYWYRQILGQKVEFLVSFYNNEISEKSEIFDDQFSVERPDGSNFTLKIRSTKLEDSAMYFCASSEELADYSYNEQFFGPGTRLTVL.

This chain connects TRBV5-1 to TRBJ2-3; 8 bases fit TRBD2. Trimming at V came to 2 bases and at J to 1 base, leaving 0 bases not matched to a gene. Germline V CDR1 and CDR2: SGHRS, YFSETQ. The CDR3 has 14 residues. The CDR3 DNA follows: TGCGCCAGCAGCTTTAGCGGGGGCACAGATACGCAGTATTTT. Translating it yields CASSFSGGTDTQYF.

The chain has TRBV5-5 and TRBJ1-6; tentative D call: TRBD1 (5 bases). This CDR3 has 16 amino acids. The germline gives CDR1 SGHKS, CDR2 YYEKEE (reference sequence). Trimming took 3 bases from V and 0 from J, leaving 10 bases between them. The chain's CDR3 is CASSSRAPSYNSPLHF. The CDR3 nucleotides are TGTGCCAGCAGCTCCAGGGCCCCCTCCTATAATTCACCCCTCCACTTT.

The chain employs TRBV7-3 and TRBJ2-1; maybe TRBD2 (5 bases). Between the trimmed V and J ends, which lost 5 bases and 8 bases, there was a span of 19 bases. This CDR3 contains 15 residues. CDR1 is SGHTA, CDR2 FQGTGA, per germline. DNA of the CDR3: TGTGCCAGCAGCCGGGTGCGGGCGAAGACCGATGAGCAGTTCTTC. Translation: CASSRVRAKTDEQFF.